This T cell receptor beta chain is from a study of cytomegalovirus exposure and HLA in healthy donors. With 60 Vbeta and 13 Jbeta primers, the PCR was carried out. Profiling relied on immunoSEQ multiplex PCR, and the TCRdb table lists in-frame clones only, not all of them. This table has 150,000 to 180,000 clones, approximately 81% appearing once. CDR1 and CDR2 from the germline V gene are MDHEN and SYDVKM. The CDR3 totals 12 residues. The germline V and J ends were trimmed by 9 bases and 5 bases, with 13 bases remaining between them. The chain is built from TRBV28 and TRBJ2-5; possible D gene TRBD2, 5 bases. The specimen sequenced was PBMCs. The receptor was isolated from a woman aged 18-29 years in good health and CMV-seronegative. The CDR3 here is CASTQRMETQYF. The CDR3 region has the DNA TGTGCCAGTACCCAGCGGATGGAGACCCAGTACTTC.